The clone carrying this T cell receptor (beta chain) was detected ten times or more. Its cognate antigen is unknown. The sample comes from a study of regulatory T cells in long-lasting Graves disease. Study-level findings and limits: Persistent disease favored TRBV28, TRBJ1-2 and TRBJ2-5.

Germline values: CDR1 PRHDT, CDR2 FYEKMQ (reference sequence). V trimming: 0 bases; J trimming: 6 bases; junction bases outside the gene matches: 4. This CDR3 region has 16 residues. Time point meaning: newly diagnosed GD, antithyroid drugs for less than 3 months. Scientists built the TCR library using RNA that was extracted from PBMCs. CDR3-region Arm-PCR and iRepertoire HTBI primers produced the TCR beta libraries. Original processing notes: The study identified 62 TRBV and 13 to 15 TRBJ segments across samples. One entry per CDR3 protein, called by TCRdb with MiXCR from the multiplex PCR reads. These V and J calls are TCRdb output, not the study's own analysis. The data contain over 350,000 distinct CDR3 sequences, 15% of them singletons. These records were also assigned to another study, of T cells in Graves' hyperthyroidism and ophthalmopathy. From that paper: Ophthalmopathy was distinguished from stable hyperthyroidism by 13 V-J signatures.

This rearrangement joins TRBV13 to TRBJ2-7; TRBD2 matches 14 bases. This clonotype was sampled from a woman aged 40 to 50 with Graves disease. Sequencing was performed on peripheral blood mononuclear cells (PBMCs), taken at new diagnosis, from a patient treated with antithyroid drugs. Written as DNA, the CDR3 is TGTGCCAGCAGCTTAGGAACGGGACTAGCGGGAGTCGAGCAGTACTTC. This translates into CASSLGTGLAGVEQYF.